The clone carrying this T cell receptor (beta chain) has just one count. V lost 5 bases and J lost 0, with 20 bases in between. CDR3 length: 17 amino acids. Germline V CDR1 and CDR2: LNHDA, SQIVND (reference sequence). The sample comes from a study of blood T cell repertoires in COVID-19. On the study more broadly: The study drew acute and convalescent COVID-19 samples from the United States, Italy and Spain.

Original handling: Amplification with reference gene primers provided the estimates of nucleated cell counts. Profiled with immunoSEQ multiplex PCR; TCRdb holds only in-frame clones, not every one. That table supplies the V and J calls and clone size; D and trimming were determined from the DNA. The sample has under 250,000 clones, around 84% seen once. The receptor's source is a woman aged 60-70 years who had recovered from COVID-19. Sequencing was performed on peripheral blood. The chain is built from TRBV19 and TRBJ2-7; D is possibly TRBD1 (5 bases). The CDR3 reads CASSPAPLGLLSYEQYF. The CDR3 nucleotides read TGTGCCAGTAGTCCCGCCCCCCTGGGGCTTCTCTCCTACGAGCAGTACTTC.